Sequencing of this TCR beta chain was carried out in a study of T cells in Graves' hyperthyroidism and ophthalmopathy. Germline CDR1 MGHDK, CDR2 SYGVNS. With V trimmed by 2 bases and J by 4 bases, 8 bases remained unmatched. The CDR3 has 16 amino acids. Amplified TCR beta CDR3 regions derived from RNA transcripts. Primed by the HTBI set, a first-round RT-PCR was run on the TCR CDR3. Via MiXCR, TCRdb re-called the multiplex PCR reads, giving one row per CDR3 protein. In the table there are a few hundred thousand distinct CDR3 sequences, about 15% of which are singletons. The genes are TRBV25-1 and TRBJ2-5; the match to TRBD2 covers 9 bases. This clonotype was sampled from a young woman with Graves' ophthalmopathy. The sequenced sample was blood. The CDR3, as DNA: TGTGCCAGCAGTGAAGAGGGTAGCGGGGGAGGAGAGACCCAGTACTTC. It translates to CASSEEGSGGGETQYF.